One and the same sample provided the 20 T cell receptor beta chains below, sequenced in a study of cytomegalovirus exposure and HLA in healthy donors. The PCR contained 60 Vbeta and 13 Jbeta primers. Clones were read by immunoSEQ multiplex PCR, and TCRdb kept only the in-frame ones, dropping some. The data hold 100,000 to 150,000 clones, with 65% to 75% observed a single time. Sequenced sample: PBMCs. The receptors originated from a woman aged 50 to 60 in good health and CMV-seropositive.

V gene TRBV2 combines with J gene TRBJ2-5, with D possibly matching TRBD1 (7 bases). In germline, CDR1 is SNHLY, CDR2 FYNNEI. The CDR3 consists of 14 residues. V dropped 5 bases and J dropped 9 bases, with 19 bases sitting between them. As DNA, the CDR3 is TGTGCCAGCAGTACCCTGGGCCAGGGGGGCTCCCAGTACTTC. Encoded protein: CASSTLGQGGSQYF.

The gene calls are TRBV6-6 and TRBJ2-7; 12 nucleotides match TRBD1. CDR1 MNHNY and CDR2 SVGAGI come from the germline V gene (reference sequence). With V trimmed by 8 bases and J by 6 bases, 5 bases remained unmatched. The CDR3 runs 13 residues. The CDR3 region is CASRGTGGREQYF. The CDR3 region has the DNA TGTGCCAGCCGCGGGACAGGGGGCCGCGAGCAGTACTTC.

The chain uses TRBV6-1 and TRBJ2-5; no firm D call. The CDR3 covers 14 residues. The germline V and J ends were trimmed by 4 bases and 2 bases, with 11 bases remaining between them. Germline V gene data show CDR1 as MNHNS and CDR2 as SASEGT. The CDR3 coding sequence is TGTGCCAGCAGTGTCGTGGCTAGGCAAGAGACCCAGTACTTC. As protein: CASSVVARQETQYF.

The V call is TRBV7-8, the J call TRBJ2-3, with TRBD1 identical over 7 bases. The CDR3 has 16 residues. The J segment lost 0 bases and the V segment lost 5 bases, leaving 8 bases of the junction unmatched. Germline V gene data show CDR1 as SGHVS and CDR2 as FQNEAQ. CDR3 loop: CASSKNRGQSTDTQYF. The CDR3 nucleotides are TGTGCCAGCAGCAAAAACCGGGGACAGAGCACAGATACGCAGTATTTT.

This sequence joins TRBV18 and TRBJ1-5; perhaps TRBD1 as D (5 bases). The CDR3 spans 14 residues. Germline lookup yields CDR1 KGHSH and CDR2 LQKENI. Trimming cost V 4 bases and J 5 bases, with 12 bases left between them. The CDR3 region has the DNA TGTGCCAGCTCACAGGGGAATAGGGATCAGCCCCAGCATTTT. This encodes CASSQGNRDQPQHF.

This clone was picked up one time. This chain connects TRBV11-3 to TRBJ1-6; D uncertain. This CDR3 has 18 amino acids. Trimming took 5 bases from V and 0 from J, leaving 17 bases between them. From germline, CDR1 is SGHNT and CDR2 YENEEA. CDR3: CASSLASIASSYNSPLHF. CDR3 nucleotides: TGTGCCAGCAGCCTAGCATCGATTGCCAGCTCCTATAATTCACCCCTCCACTTT.

The rearrangement uses TRBV7-8 and TRBJ2-3; D not resolved. Germline CDR1 and CDR2: SGHVS and FQNEAQ. The CDR3 loop spans 14 amino acids. Trimming removed 2 bases at V and 1 base at J, with 7 bases between. The CDR3 bases are TGTGCCAGCAGCTTAAGCCGGGGCACAGATACGCAGTATTTT. It yields the protein CASSLSRGTDTQYF.

The CDR3 DNA is TGTGCCAGCAGCGTACAGGGGACCTATGGCTACACCTTC. It encodes CASSVQGTYGYTF. The chain couples TRBV11-3 to TRBJ1-2, with 7 bases that match TRBD1. The CDR3 runs 13 residues. Germline V CDR1 and CDR2: SGHNT, YENEEA. V shed 5 bases and J 4 bases; nucleotides not matched to a gene: 4.

V gene TRBV7-6 combines with J gene TRBJ2-2, with 9 bases that match TRBD2. V shed 5 bases and J 4 bases; nucleotides not matched to a gene: 5. CDR3 length: 15 amino acids. The germline V gene has CDR1 SGHVS and CDR2 FNYEAQ. The CDR3 here is CASSRSGGGTGELFF. The CDR3 nucleotides read TGTGCCAGCAGCCGTAGCGGGGGCGGCACCGGGGAGCTGTTTTTT.

The rearrangement uses TRBV19 and TRBJ1-5; D is perhaps TRBD1 (6 bases). Germline CDR1 LNHDA, CDR2 SQIVND (reference sequence). Trimming stripped 3 bases from V and 9 bases from J, with 12 bases between. There are 13 residues in the CDR3. Here the CDR3 DNA reads TGTGCCAGTAGTATCAACAGGGAAGGGCCCCAGCATTTT. Amino acid sequence: CASSINREGPQHF.

The V call is TRBV5-4, the J call TRBJ1-3; tentatively, D is TRBD1 (5 bases). The V end was cut by 4 bases, the J end by 0 bases, with 11 bases between. The germline V gene encodes CDR1 SGHNT and CDR2 YYREEE (reference sequence). This CDR3 has 15 residues. CDR3 bases: TGTGCCAGCAGCATACCGGGGGGCTCTGGAAACACCATATATTTT. Protein: CASSIPGGSGNTIYF.

J is TRBJ1-6 and V is TRBV5-4, with TRBD1 identical over 7 bases. CDR3 length equals 18 residues. J lost 5 bases, V lost 9 bases, and 20 bases had no gene match. Looked up from germline, CDR1 is SGHNT and CDR2 is YYREEE (reference sequence). CDR3 DNA sequence: TGTGCCAACATAAGGGGGCCCCGGGACAACCTCAATAATTCACCCCTCCACTTT. This gives the protein CANIRGPRDNLNNSPLHF.

The chain combines TRBV11-2 with TRBJ1-2, with a tentative D call TRBD1 (6 bases). V lost 4 bases, J lost 8 bases, and 17 bases lay in between. Per germline, CDR1 SGHAT and CDR2 FQNNGV. This CDR3 is built from 14 residues. In DNA, the CDR3 is TGTGCCAGCAGCTACGGGACAAACCCCCGGGGCTACACCTTC. Translation: CASSYGTNPRGYTF.

The V and J genes are TRBV6-5 and TRBJ1-3; D is uncertain. The V end was cut by 5 bases, the J end by 0 bases, with 11 bases between. The CDR3 contains 15 residues. From germline, CDR1 is MNHEY and CDR2 SVGAGI. CDR3 DNA sequence: TGTGCCAGCAGTCTACGGGATTCCTCTGGAAACACCATATATTTT. Translated, it gives CASSLRDSSGNTIYF.

The chain carries TRBV5-1 and TRBJ1-5; the D gene is possibly TRBD1 (5 bases). CDR1 SGHRS and CDR2 YFSETQ come from the germline V gene. V gave up 4 bases and J gave up 9 bases, with 20 bases separating them. The CDR3 totals 15 residues. CDR3 bases: TGCGCCAGCAGCCCCGATGGGACGCCCGGGAGGCCCCAGCATTTT. The encoded protein is CASSPDGTPGRPQHF. The variable domain in full, completed from reference TRBV5-1 and TRBJ1-5, reads KAGVTQTPRYLIKTRGQQVTLSCSPISGHRSVSWYQQTPGQGLQFLFEYFSETQRNKGNFPGRFSGRQFSNSRSEMNVSTLELGDSALYLCASSPDGTPGRPQHFGDGTRLSIL.

This clone has just a few counts. CDR3 sequence: CASSLASGVWELFF. In DNA form, the CDR3 reads TGTGCCAGCAGCTTAGCGTCGGGGGTGTGGGAGCTGTTTTTT. This chain connects TRBV7-9 to TRBJ2-2; TRBD2 is a possible D gene (6 bases). There are 14 residues in the CDR3. V lost 0 bases, J lost 9 bases, and 11 bases lay in between. CDR1 and CDR2 from the germline V gene are SEHNR and FQNEAQ (reference sequence).

The chain couples TRBV5-4 to TRBJ2-7; 12 nucleotides agree with TRBD1. The germline CDR1 and CDR2 sequences are SGHNT and YYREEE (reference sequence). V was clipped by 4 bases and J by 3 bases; unmatched bases: 5. This CDR3 is built from 15 residues. The CDR3 nucleotides read TGTGCCAGCAGCCAGGGACAGGGGGCCGGCTACGAGCAGTACTTC. Translated: CASSQGQGAGYEQYF.

This clone was detected only a few times. The chain couples TRBV5-4 to TRBJ2-3, with 9 bases fitting TRBD2. This CDR3 contains 15 residues. Looked up from germline, CDR1 is SGHNT and CDR2 is YYREEE (reference sequence). Trimming at V came to 4 bases and at J to 2 bases, leaving 5 bases not matched to a gene. The CDR3 spells CASSVLAGPTDTQYF. CDR3 DNA sequence: TGTGCCAGCAGCGTCCTAGCGGGGCCCACAGATACGCAGTATTTT.

This clone has only one observation. The V call is TRBV19, the J call TRBJ2-1; 10 bases match TRBD1. Germline CDR1 LNHDA, CDR2 SQIVND (reference sequence). Trimming took 5 bases from V and 7 from J; bases not matched to a gene: 8. CDR3 size: 15 residues. The CDR3 nucleotides are TGTGCCAGTAGTGATTTGGGGACAGGGGTAAATGAGCAGTTCTTC. Translated: CASSDLGTGVNEQFF.

The rearrangement joins TRBV4-1 to TRBJ2-5; 7 nucleotides match TRBD2. The V segment lost 4 bases and the J segment 0 bases; nucleotides outside the gene matches: 8. Germline V CDR1 and CDR2: MGHRA, YSYEKL. The CDR3 loop spans 16 amino acids. In nucleotides, the CDR3 is TGCGCCAGCAGCCCGGAGGGAGGGTCGGACCAAGAGACCCAGTACTTC. Translation gives CASSPEGGSDQETQYF.